The 10 T cell receptor beta chains listed next were all sequenced from one sample in a study of T cell repertoires in cytomegalovirus infection. Their antigens remain unidentified. MiXCR was run by TCRdb on the reads, yielding one entry per CDR3 protein. Seen here are about 770,000 distinct CDR3 sequences, just under 30% observed once, and the top ten hold over 10%. The source was cultured CD8+ T cells from PBMCs, collected from culture after CMV antigen stimulation. The receptors were sampled from a human donor in good health (CMV status not recorded). Some clones in this sample may be carry-over from other donors' samples.

This clonotype was seen a handful of times. The chain combines TRBV4-3 with TRBJ2-1; unclear D gene. This CDR3 has 14 amino acids. Trimming removed 3 bases from V and 4 bases from J, with 10 bases in between. Germline CDR1 and CDR2: LGHNA and YSLEER. The CDR3 nucleotides are TGCGCCAGCAGCCAGAGAATTCTTTACAATGAGCAGTTCTTC. Its translation is CASSQRILYNEQFF.

Only a few counts were recorded for this clonotype. The chain recombines TRBV20-1 with TRBJ2-1; D ambiguous. Trimming took 0 bases from V and 2 from J, leaving 11 bases between them. This CDR3 is built from 15 residues. The V gene's germline CDR1 is DFQATT and CDR2 SNEGSKA (reference sequence). CDR3 residues: CSARDPYGPYNEQFF. CDR3 DNA sequence: TGCAGTGCTAGAGATCCCTACGGCCCCTACAATGAGCAGTTCTTC.

In its sample, this clonotype was seen a few times. V and J are TRBV7-9 and TRBJ1-1, with D possibly being TRBD1 (6 bases). Trimming shortened V by 4 bases and J by 1 base, and 10 bases separated the two germline ends. This CDR3 contains 14 residues. Germline lookup yields CDR1 SEHNR and CDR2 FQNEAQ (reference sequence). Here the CDR3 DNA reads TGTGCCAGCAGCTCGGGACACTCGAACACTGAAGCTTTCTTT. This sequence encodes CASSSGHSNTEAFF.

The rearrangement links TRBV11-2 to TRBJ1-2, with 12 bases fitting TRBD1. V dropped 5 bases and J dropped 3; count of bases not matched to a gene: 7. CDR1 and CDR2 (germline): SGHAT, FQNNGV. The CDR3 is 16 residues long. The CDR3, as DNA: TGTGCCAGCAGCGATACCGGGACAGGGGGCCACTATGGCTACACCTTC. Its protein product is CASSDTGTGGHYGYTF.

This chain links TRBV4-1 with TRBJ2-3; D gene ambiguous. Germline CDR1 MGHRA, CDR2 YSYEKL. CDR3 size: 13 residues. The V end was cut by 0 bases, the J end by 6 bases, with 7 bases between. Here the CDR3 reads CASSQDVRDTQYF. The CDR3 DNA is TGCGCCAGCAGCCAAGATGTTCGGGATACGCAGTATTTT.

This chain uses TRBV15 with TRBJ1-1; 9 positions match TRBD1. The V segment lost 0 bases and the J segment 1 base; nucleotides outside the gene matches: 6. Looked up from germline, CDR1 is LNHNV and CDR2 is YYDKDF (reference sequence). There are 17 residues in the CDR3. The CDR3 spells CATSRDPWDRENTEAFF. The CDR3 bases are TGTGCCACCAGCAGAGACCCTTGGGACAGGGAGAACACTGAAGCTTTCTTT. Variable domain in full (rest from reference TRBV15 and TRBJ1-1): DAMVIQNPRYQVTQFGKPVTLSCSQTLNHNVMYWYQQKSSQAPKLLFHYYDKDFNNEADTPDNFQSRRPNTSFCFLDIRSPGLGDTAMYLCATSRDPWDRENTEAFFGQGTRLTVV.

This clonotype came up a few times. The J gene is TRBJ2-7, the V gene TRBV9; 15 nucleotides line up with TRBD2. V shed 4 bases, J shed 5 bases, and the junction held 7 bases outside the gene matches. This CDR3 has 16 residues. CDR1 SGDLS and CDR2 YYNGEE come from the germline V gene. The CDR3 is CASSPKGLAGGNEQYF. CDR3 sequence (DNA): TGTGCCAGCAGCCCAAAGGGACTAGCGGGGGGCAACGAGCAGTACTTC. Variable domain in full (rest from reference TRBV9 and TRBJ2-7): DSGVTQTPKHLITATGQRVTLRCSPRSGDLSVYWYQQSLDQGLQFLIQYYNGEERAKGNILERFSAQQFPDLHSELNLSSLELGDSALYFCASSPKGLAGGNEQYFGPGTRLTVT.

The sample holds a few counts of this clonotype. V gene TRBV25-1 combines with J gene TRBJ1-1; D call uncertain. This CDR3 comprises 15 residues. Germline V gene sequence: CDR1 MGHDK, CDR2 SYGVNS. Between the trimmed V and J ends, which lost 1 base and 3 bases, there was a span of 12 bases. The CDR3 coding sequence is TGTGCCAGCAGTGAATTAGGGTATAAGGACACTGAAGCTTTCTTT. It translates to CASSELGYKDTEAFF.

This chain joins TRBV20-1 and TRBJ2-1, with no clear D. Looked up from germline, CDR1 is DFQATT and CDR2 is SNEGSKA (reference sequence). The length of the CDR3 is 14 residues. V lost 1 base and J 3 bases, leaving 10 bases between the germline ends. Here the CDR3 DNA reads TGCAGTGCTAGAGGGAATGGAGTCTACAATGAGCAGTTCTTC. It codes for CSARGNGVYNEQFF.

This chain joins TRBV11-2 and TRBJ1-3; no definite D call. V shed 1 base and J shed 8 bases, with 18 bases lying between them. The length of the CDR3 is 16 residues. Looked up from germline, CDR1 is SGHAT and CDR2 is FQNNGV. The CDR3 DNA sequence: TGTGCCAGCAGCTTAGGTCCCTTCAGCGGAGGACACACCATATATTTT. Translation gives CASSLGPFSGGHTIYF. Full variable domain (missing parts from reference TRBV11-2 and TRBJ1-3): EAGVAQSPRYKIIEKRQSVAFWCNPISGHATLYWYQQILGQGPKLLIQFQNNGVVDDSQLPKDRFSAERLKGVDSTLKIQPAKLEDSAVYLCASSLGPFSGGHTIYFGEGSWLTVV.